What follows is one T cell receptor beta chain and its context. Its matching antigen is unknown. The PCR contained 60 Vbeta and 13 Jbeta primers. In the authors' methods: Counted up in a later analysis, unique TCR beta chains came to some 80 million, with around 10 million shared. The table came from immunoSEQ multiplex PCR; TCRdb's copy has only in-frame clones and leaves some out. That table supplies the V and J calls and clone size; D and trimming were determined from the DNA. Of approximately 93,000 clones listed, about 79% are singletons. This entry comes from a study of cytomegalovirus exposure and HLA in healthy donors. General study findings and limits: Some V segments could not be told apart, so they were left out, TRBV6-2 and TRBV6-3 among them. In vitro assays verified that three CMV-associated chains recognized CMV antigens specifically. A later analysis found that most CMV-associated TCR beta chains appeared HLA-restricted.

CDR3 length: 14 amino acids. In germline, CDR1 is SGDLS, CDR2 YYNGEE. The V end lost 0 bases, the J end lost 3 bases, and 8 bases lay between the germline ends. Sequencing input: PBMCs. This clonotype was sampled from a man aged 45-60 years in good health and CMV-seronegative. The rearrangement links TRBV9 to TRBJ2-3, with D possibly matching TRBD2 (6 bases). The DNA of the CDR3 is TGTGCCAGCAGCGTAGTTAGCGGAACAGATACGCAGTATTTT. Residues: CASSVVSGTDTQYF. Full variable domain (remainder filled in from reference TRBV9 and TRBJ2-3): DSGVTQTPKHLITATGQRVTLRCSPRSGDLSVYWYQQSLDQGLQFLIQYYNGEERAKGNILERFSAQQFPDLHSELNLSSLELGDSALYFCASSVVSGTDTQYFGPGTRLTVL.